Presented here are 19 T cell receptor beta chains from one specimen sequenced in a study of graft-versus-host responses after intestinal transplantation. The protocol was immunoSEQ multiplex PCR, while the TCRdb copy is restricted to in-frame clones and leaves out a portion. The sample holds 25,000 to 30,000 clones, about 93% seen once. The input for sequencing was PBMCs, taken approximately 30 days after intestinal transplant. The receptors were gathered from a human patient who received an intestinal transplant, so some T cells may come from the graft donor.

V usage is TRBV15 and J usage is TRBJ2-5; 7 bases match TRBD2. The trim removed 3 bases at V and 2 bases at J, leaving 3 bases unmatched. Germline V gene sequence: CDR1 LNHNV, CDR2 YYDKDF (reference sequence). The CDR3 has 14 amino acids. In nucleotides, the CDR3 is TGTGCCACCAGCAGGTCCGGGAGGCAAGAGACCCAGTACTTC. It is translated as CATSRSGRQETQYF.

The chain joins TRBV6-6 to TRBJ2-4; D is unclear. Germline CDR1 is MNHNY and CDR2 is SVGAGI (reference sequence). The V end lost 4 bases, the J end lost 6 bases, and 10 bases lay between the germline ends. The CDR3 length is 13 residues. CDR3 amino acids: CASSLEFPNIQYF. The CDR3 bases are TGTGCCAGCAGTTTAGAGTTCCCAAACATTCAGTACTTC.

The chain combines TRBV27 with TRBJ1-5, with D possibly matching TRBD1 (5 bases). Trimming took 2 bases from V and 4 from J, leaving 12 bases between them. The CDR3 has 15 residues. Germline lookup yields CDR1 MNHEY and CDR2 SMNVEV (reference sequence). Here the CDR3 reads CASSLAGQLNQPQHF. The DNA for the CDR3 is TGTGCCAGCAGTTTAGCGGGGCAACTGAATCAGCCCCAGCATTTT.

V and J are TRBV4-1 and TRBJ1-2, with unresolved D. The length of the CDR3 is 15 residues. V dropped 3 bases and J dropped 0 bases, with 11 bases sitting between them. In germline, CDR1 is MGHRA, CDR2 YSYEKL. The CDR3 coding sequence is TGCGCCAGCAGCCAGTACCTAACAACTAACTATGGCTACACCTTC. It yields the protein CASSQYLTTNYGYTF.

The chain links TRBV15 to TRBJ1-6; 8 bases are a match to TRBD1. The CDR3 extends over 15 amino acids. V trimming: 5 bases; J trimming: 7 bases; junction bases outside the gene matches: 7. From germline, CDR1 is LNHNV and CDR2 YYDKDF (reference sequence). The CDR3 region is CATSLRQGLNSPLHF. For the CDR3, the DNA is TGTGCCACCAGCCTTCGACAGGGGCTAAATTCACCCCTCCACTTT.

The rearrangement joins TRBV7-9 to TRBJ1-2; D is uncertain. Looked up from germline, CDR1 is SEHNR and CDR2 is FQNEAQ (reference sequence). With 2 bases removed from V and 1 base from J, the gap between germline ends came to 5 bases. This CDR3 is built from 13 residues. The CDR3 coding sequence is TGTGCCAGCAGCTTAACCAGTAACTATGGCTACACCTTC. Translated: CASSLTSNYGYTF. The whole variable domain, filled in from reference TRBV7-9 and TRBJ1-2, reads DTGVSQNPRHKITKRGQNVTFRCDPISEHNRLYWYRQTLGQGPEFLTYFQNEAQLEKSRLLSDRFSAERPKGSFSTLEIQRTEQGDSAMYLCASSLTSNYGYTFGSGTRLTVV.

V and J are TRBV7-2 and TRBJ2-7; 9 bases align to TRBD2. This CDR3 contains 14 residues. In germline, CDR1 is SGHTA, CDR2 FQGNSA. The J segment lost 5 bases and the V segment lost 5 bases, leaving 7 bases of the junction unmatched. The CDR3 reads CASSRGGASNEQYF. CDR3 in DNA: TGTGCCAGCAGCCGCGGGGGGGCATCCAACGAGCAGTACTTC.

The genes are TRBV18 and TRBJ2-7; D is possibly TRBD2 (6 bases). This CDR3 spans 13 amino acids. CDR1 KGHSH and CDR2 LQKENI come from the germline V gene. V lost 2 bases and J 2 bases, leaving 7 bases between the germline ends. Here the CDR3 DNA reads TGTGCCAGCTCACCATCGGGAGCCTACGAGCAGTACTTC. Translation: CASSPSGAYEQYF.

CDR3 in DNA: TGCGCCAGCAGCTTGGTCTCAGGGGGCCAGAACACTGAAGCTTTCTTT. Encoded protein: CASSLVSGGQNTEAFF. The rearrangement links TRBV5-1 to TRBJ1-1, with TRBD1 identical over 8 bases. The V gene end was trimmed by 0 bases and the J gene end by 1 base; junction bases not matched to a gene: 5. CDR3 length: 16 amino acids. Per the germline V gene, CDR1 is SGHRS and CDR2 is YFSETQ.

This sequence joins TRBV5-8 and TRBJ2-7, with 9 bases lining up with TRBD1. With V trimmed by 1 base and J by 3 bases, 5 bases remained unmatched. CDR3 length: 15 amino acids. The V gene's germline CDR1 is SGHTS and CDR2 YDEGEE. The CDR3 reads CASSLWGQGFYEQYF. CDR3 bases: TGTGCCAGCAGCTTGTGGGGACAGGGTTTCTACGAGCAGTACTTC.

The rearrangement joins TRBV25-1 to TRBJ1-1, with a tentative D call TRBD1 (5 bases). V gave up 2 bases and J gave up 6 bases, with 10 bases separating them. Looked up from germline, CDR1 is MGHDK and CDR2 is SYGVNS. The CDR3 spans 13 residues. As DNA, the CDR3 is TGTGCCAGCAGTGAAGGAAGGGGTGCTGAAGCTTTCTTT. It translates to CASSEGRGAEAFF.

This chain connects TRBV2 to TRBJ2-3; 8 nucleotides align to TRBD1. V gave up 6 bases and J gave up 2 bases; unmatched junction bases: 7. The length of the CDR3 is 15 residues. Germline CDR1 and CDR2: SNHLY and FYNNEI. CDR3 nucleotide sequence: TGTGCCAGCAGAGTGGGACAGGCGATCACAGATACGCAGTATTTT. Translation gives CASRVGQAITDTQYF.

V usage is TRBV5-6 and J usage is TRBJ2-1; 11 nucleotides agree with TRBD2. J was trimmed by 6 bases and V by 4 bases; bases with no gene match: 9. This CDR3 is 16 amino acids long. Germline loops: CDR1 SGHDT, CDR2 YYEEEE. CDR3 coding DNA: TGTGCCAGCAGCCCGACTTTAGCGGGGGGGCCCAATGAGCAGTTCTTC. Its translation is CASSPTLAGGPNEQFF.

The rearrangement links TRBV19 to TRBJ2-5; TRBD2 matches 12 bases. J lost 7 bases, V lost 3 bases, and 3 bases had no gene match. Germline values: CDR1 LNHDA, CDR2 SQIVND (reference sequence). The CDR3 spans 14 residues. This CDR3 is CASSIGLAGRTQYF. The DNA for the CDR3 is TGTGCCAGTAGTATCGGACTAGCGGGAAGGACCCAGTACTTC.

The V and J genes are TRBV5-1 and TRBJ2-1; the match to TRBD2 covers 10 bases. The CDR3 consists of 15 residues. CDR1 and CDR2 from the germline V gene are SGHRS and YFSETQ. V gave up 4 bases and J gave up 7 bases; unmatched junction bases: 8. This CDR3 reads CASSDPSGGENEQFF. The CDR3 DNA sequence: TGCGCCAGCAGCGACCCTAGCGGGGGCGAGAATGAGCAGTTCTTC.

The rearrangement links TRBV11-2 to TRBJ2-7; 10 bases match TRBD1. V lost 6 bases to trimming and J lost 4 bases; unmatched junction nucleotides: 9. CDR1 and CDR2 from the germline V gene are SGHAT and FQNNGV. The CDR3 has 15 amino acids. CDR3 nucleotide sequence: TGTGCCAGCAGATCCCTCGGACAGGGGGGTTACGAGCAGTACTTC. It yields the protein CASRSLGQGGYEQYF. Full variable domain (remainder filled in from reference TRBV11-2 and TRBJ2-7): EAGVAQSPRYKIIEKRQSVAFWCNPISGHATLYWYQQILGQGPKLLIQFQNNGVVDDSQLPKDRFSAERLKGVDSTLKIQPAKLEDSAVYLCASRSLGQGGYEQYFGPGTRLTVT.

This chain joins TRBV10-2 and TRBJ2-3; tentative D call: TRBD2 (5 bases). CDR3 size: 14 residues. Germline CDR1 is WSHSY and CDR2 is SAAADI. Trimming pared 0 bases from V and 6 bases from J, leaving 10 bases between. CDR3 sequence reads: CASSESSLEDTQYF. DNA for the CDR3: TGCGCCAGCAGTGAGTCTTCACTAGAGGATACGCAGTATTTT.

V usage is TRBV4-1 and J usage is TRBJ2-7; tentatively, D is TRBD2 (6 bases). V was pared by 2 bases and J by 7 bases, with 9 bases between. Looked up from germline, CDR1 is MGHRA and CDR2 is YSYEKL. The CDR3 is 12 amino acids. This chain's CDR3 is CASSQRGGEQYF. In DNA, the CDR3 is TGCGCCAGCAGCCAACGCGGAGGGGAGCAGTACTTC.

The genes are TRBV2 and TRBJ2-1; 13 nucleotides agree with TRBD2. V was pared by 7 bases and J by 2 bases, with 17 bases of the junction left unmatched. The germline CDR1 and CDR2 sequences are SNHLY and FYNNEI. CDR3 length: 20 residues. CDR3 in DNA: TGTGCCAGCACCGGAAGTGTCGGACTAGCGGGAGAGGCCCCCTACAATGAGCAGTTCTTC. This encodes CASTGSVGLAGEAPYNEQFF.